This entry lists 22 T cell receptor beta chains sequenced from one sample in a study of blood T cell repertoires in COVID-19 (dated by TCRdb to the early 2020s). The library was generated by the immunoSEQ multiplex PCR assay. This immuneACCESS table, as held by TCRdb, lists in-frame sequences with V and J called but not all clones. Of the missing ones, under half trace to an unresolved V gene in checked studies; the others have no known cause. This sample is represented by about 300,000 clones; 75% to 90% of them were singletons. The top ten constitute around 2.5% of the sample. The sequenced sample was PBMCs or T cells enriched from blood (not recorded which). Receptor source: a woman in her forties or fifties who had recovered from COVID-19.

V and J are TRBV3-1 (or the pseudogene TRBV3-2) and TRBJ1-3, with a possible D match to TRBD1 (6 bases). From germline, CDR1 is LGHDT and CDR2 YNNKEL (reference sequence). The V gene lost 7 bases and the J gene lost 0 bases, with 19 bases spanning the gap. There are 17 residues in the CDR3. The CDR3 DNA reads TGTGCCAGCAACCTGGGGACACAGACAGTCTCTGGAAACACCATATATTTT. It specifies CASNLGTQTVSGNTIYF.

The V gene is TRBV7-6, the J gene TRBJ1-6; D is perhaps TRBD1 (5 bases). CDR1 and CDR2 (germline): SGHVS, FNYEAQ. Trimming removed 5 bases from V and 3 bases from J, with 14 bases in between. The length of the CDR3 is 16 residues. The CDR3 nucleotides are TGTGCCAGCAGCCGTCAGGGAAGGGGCTATAATTCACCCCTCCACTTT. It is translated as CASSRQGRGYNSPLHF.

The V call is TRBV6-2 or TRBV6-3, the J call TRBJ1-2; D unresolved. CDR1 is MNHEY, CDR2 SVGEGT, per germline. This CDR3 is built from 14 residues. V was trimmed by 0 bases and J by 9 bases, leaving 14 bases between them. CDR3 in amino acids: CASSYSGGRGSYTF. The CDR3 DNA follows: TGTGCCAGCAGTTACTCGGGAGGCCGTGGCAGCTACACCTTC.

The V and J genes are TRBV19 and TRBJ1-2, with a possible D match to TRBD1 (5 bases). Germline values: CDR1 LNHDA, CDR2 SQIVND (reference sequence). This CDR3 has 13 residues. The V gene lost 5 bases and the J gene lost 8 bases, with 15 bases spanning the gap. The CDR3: CASSVETVGGYTF. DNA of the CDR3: TGTGCCAGTAGTGTGGAGACAGTCGGCGGCTACACCTTC. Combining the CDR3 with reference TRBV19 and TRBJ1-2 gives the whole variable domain DGGITQSPKYLFRKEGQNVTLSCEQNLNHDAMYWYRQDPGQGLRLIYYSQIVNDFQKGDIAEGYSVSREKKESFPLTVTSAQKNPTAFYLCASSVETVGGYTFGSGTRLTVV.

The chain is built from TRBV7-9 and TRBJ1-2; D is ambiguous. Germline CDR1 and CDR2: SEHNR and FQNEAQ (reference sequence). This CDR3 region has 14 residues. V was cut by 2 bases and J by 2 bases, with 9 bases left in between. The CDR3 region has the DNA TGTGCCAGCAGCTTATTACAGCTGAACTATGGCTACACCTTC. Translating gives CASSLLQLNYGYTF.

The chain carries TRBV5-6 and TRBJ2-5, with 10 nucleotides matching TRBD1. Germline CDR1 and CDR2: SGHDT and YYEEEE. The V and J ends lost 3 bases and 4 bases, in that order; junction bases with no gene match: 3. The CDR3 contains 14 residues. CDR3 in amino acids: CASSSGTGVETQYF. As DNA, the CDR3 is TGTGCCAGCAGCTCAGGGACAGGGGTAGAGACCCAGTACTTC. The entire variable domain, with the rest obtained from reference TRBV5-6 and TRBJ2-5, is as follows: DAGVTQSPTHLIKTRGQQVTLRCSPKSGHDTVSWYQQALGQGPQFIFQYYEEEERQRGNFPDRFSGHQFPNYSSELNVNALLLGDSALYLCASSSGTGVETQYFGPGTRLLVL.

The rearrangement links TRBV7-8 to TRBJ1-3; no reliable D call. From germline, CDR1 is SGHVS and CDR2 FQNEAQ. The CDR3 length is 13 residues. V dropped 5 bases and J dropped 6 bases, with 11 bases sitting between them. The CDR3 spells CASSPRGKNTIYF. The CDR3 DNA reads TGTGCCAGCAGCCCCCGGGGAAAAAACACCATATATTTT.

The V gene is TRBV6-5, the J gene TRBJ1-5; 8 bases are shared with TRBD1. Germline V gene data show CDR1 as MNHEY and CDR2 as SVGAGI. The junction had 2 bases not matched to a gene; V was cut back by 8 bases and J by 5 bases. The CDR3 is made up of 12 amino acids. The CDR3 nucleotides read TGTGCCAGCCAGGGGGCTTATCAGCCCCAGCATTTT. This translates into CASQGAYQPQHF.

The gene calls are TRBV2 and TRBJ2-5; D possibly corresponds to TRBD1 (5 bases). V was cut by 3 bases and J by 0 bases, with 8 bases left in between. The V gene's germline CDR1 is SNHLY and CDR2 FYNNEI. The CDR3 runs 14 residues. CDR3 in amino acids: CASSDQGNQETQYF. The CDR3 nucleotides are TGTGCCAGCAGTGATCAGGGTAACCAAGAGACCCAGTACTTC.

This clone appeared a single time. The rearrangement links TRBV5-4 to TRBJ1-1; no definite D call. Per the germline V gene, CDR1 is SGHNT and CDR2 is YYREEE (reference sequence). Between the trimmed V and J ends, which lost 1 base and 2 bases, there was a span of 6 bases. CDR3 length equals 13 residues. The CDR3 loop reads CASSLSENTEAFF. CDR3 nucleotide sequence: TGTGCCAGCAGCTTGTCAGAAAACACTGAAGCTTTCTTT.

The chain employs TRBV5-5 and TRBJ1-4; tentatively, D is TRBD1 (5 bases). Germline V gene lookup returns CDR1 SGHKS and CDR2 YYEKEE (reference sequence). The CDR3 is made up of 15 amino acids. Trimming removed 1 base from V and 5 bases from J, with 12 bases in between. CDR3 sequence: CASSLRVRVNEKLFF. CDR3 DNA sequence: TGTGCCAGCAGCTTGCGGGTCAGGGTAAATGAAAAACTGTTTTTT. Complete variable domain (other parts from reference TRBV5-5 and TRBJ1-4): DAGVTQSPTHLIKTRGQQVTLRCSPISGHKSVSWYQQVLGQGPQFIFQYYEKEERGRGNFPDRFSARQFPNYSSELNVNALLLGDSALYLCASSLRVRVNEKLFFGSGTQLSVL.

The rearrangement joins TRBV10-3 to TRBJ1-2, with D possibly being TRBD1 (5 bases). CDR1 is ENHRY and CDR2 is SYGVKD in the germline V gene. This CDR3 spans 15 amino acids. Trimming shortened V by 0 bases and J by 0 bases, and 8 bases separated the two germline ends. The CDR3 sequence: CAISESTETNYGYTF. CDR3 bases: TGTGCCATCAGTGAGTCGACAGAAACTAACTATGGCTACACCTTC.

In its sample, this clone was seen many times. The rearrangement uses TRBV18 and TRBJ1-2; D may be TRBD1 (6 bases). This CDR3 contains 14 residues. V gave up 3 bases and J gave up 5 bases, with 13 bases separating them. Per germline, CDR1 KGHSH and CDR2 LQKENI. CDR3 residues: CASSPPRTVYGYTF. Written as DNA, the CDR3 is TGTGCCAGCTCACCCCCGAGGACAGTATATGGCTACACCTTC.

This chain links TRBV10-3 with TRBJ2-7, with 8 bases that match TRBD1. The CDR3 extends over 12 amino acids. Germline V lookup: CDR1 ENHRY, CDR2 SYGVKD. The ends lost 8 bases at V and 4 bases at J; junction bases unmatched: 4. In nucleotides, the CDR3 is TGTGCCATCGGACAGGGACCTTACGAGCAGTACTTC. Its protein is CAIGQGPYEQYF.

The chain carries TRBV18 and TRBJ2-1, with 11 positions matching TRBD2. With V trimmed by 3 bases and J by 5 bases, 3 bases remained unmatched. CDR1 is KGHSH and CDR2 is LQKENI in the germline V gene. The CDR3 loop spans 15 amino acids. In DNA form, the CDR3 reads TGTGCCAGCTCACCTATGGGACTAGCGGACAATGAGCAGTTCTTC. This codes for CASSPMGLADNEQFF.

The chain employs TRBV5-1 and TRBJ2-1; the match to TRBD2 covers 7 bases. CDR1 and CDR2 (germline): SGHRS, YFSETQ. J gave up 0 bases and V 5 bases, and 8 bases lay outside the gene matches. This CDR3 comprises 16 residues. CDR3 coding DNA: TGCGCCAGCAGACCCTCTAGCGGTAGCTCCTACAATGAGCAGTTCTTC. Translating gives CASRPSSGSSYNEQFF.

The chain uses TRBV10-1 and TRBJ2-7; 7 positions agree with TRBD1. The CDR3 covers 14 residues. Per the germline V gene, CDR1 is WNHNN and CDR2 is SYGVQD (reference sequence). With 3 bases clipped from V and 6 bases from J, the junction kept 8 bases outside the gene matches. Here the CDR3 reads CASSDRQGPGEQYF. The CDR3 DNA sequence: TGCGCCAGCAGTGACCGACAGGGCCCGGGCGAGCAGTACTTC.

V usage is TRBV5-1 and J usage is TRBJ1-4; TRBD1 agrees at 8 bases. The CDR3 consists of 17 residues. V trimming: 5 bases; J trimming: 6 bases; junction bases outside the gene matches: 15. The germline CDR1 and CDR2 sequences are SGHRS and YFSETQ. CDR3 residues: CASRSGAGGRRDEKLFF. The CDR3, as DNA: TGCGCCAGCAGGTCTGGGGCAGGGGGCCGGAGGGATGAAAAACTGTTTTTT.

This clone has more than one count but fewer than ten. The CDR3 DNA reads TGTGCCAGCAGCCTCCGGACAGGGCTGGGCTCTGGGGCCAACGTCCTGACTTTC. It encodes CASSLRTGLGSGANVLTF. V usage is TRBV3-1 (or the pseudogene TRBV3-2) and J usage is TRBJ2-6; 8 nucleotides align to TRBD1. V shed 4 bases, J shed 0 bases, and the junction held 8 bases outside the gene matches. This CDR3 region has 18 residues. Germline V gene lookup returns CDR1 LGHDT and CDR2 YNNKEL (reference sequence).

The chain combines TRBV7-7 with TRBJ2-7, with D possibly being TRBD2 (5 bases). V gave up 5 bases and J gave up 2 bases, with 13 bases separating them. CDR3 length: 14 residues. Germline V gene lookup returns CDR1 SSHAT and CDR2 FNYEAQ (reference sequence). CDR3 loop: CASSPTTRAYEQYF. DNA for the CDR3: TGTGCCAGCAGCCCAACAACTAGGGCCTACGAGCAGTACTTC.

CDR3 sequence reads: CASSWASETQYF. CDR3 nucleotides: TGCGCCAGCAGCTGGGCCTCGGAGACCCAGTACTTC. The chain recombines TRBV5-1 with TRBJ2-5; no clear D. The germline V and J ends were trimmed by 3 bases and 5 bases, with 8 bases remaining between them. CDR1 is SGHRS, CDR2 YFSETQ, per germline. CDR3 length equals 12 residues.

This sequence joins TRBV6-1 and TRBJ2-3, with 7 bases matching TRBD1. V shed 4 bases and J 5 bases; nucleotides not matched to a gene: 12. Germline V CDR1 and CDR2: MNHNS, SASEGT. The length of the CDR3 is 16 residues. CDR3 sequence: CASSANRGISRDTQYF. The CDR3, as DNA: TGTGCCAGCAGTGCAAACAGGGGAATTAGTAGAGATACGCAGTATTTT.